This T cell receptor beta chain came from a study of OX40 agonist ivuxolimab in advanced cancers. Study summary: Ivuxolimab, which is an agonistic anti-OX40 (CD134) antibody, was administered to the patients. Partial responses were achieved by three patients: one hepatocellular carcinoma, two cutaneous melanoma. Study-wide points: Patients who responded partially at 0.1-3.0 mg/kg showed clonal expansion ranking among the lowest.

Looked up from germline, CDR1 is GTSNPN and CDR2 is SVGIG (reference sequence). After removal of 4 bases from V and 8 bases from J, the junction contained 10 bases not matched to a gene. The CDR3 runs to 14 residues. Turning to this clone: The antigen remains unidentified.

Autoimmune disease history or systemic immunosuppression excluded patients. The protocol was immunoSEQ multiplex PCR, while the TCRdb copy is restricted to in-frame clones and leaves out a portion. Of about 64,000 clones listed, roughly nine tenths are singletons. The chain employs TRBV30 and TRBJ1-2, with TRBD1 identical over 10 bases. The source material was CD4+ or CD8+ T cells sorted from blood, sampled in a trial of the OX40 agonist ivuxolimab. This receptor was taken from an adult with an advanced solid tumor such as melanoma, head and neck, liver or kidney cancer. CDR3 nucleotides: TGTGCCTGGAATTTCGGGACAGGGGATTTCGGCTACACCTTC. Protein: CAWNFGTGDFGYTF. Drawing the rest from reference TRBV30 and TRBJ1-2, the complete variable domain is SQTIHQWPATLVQPVGSPLSLECTVEGTSNPNLYWYRQAAGRGLQLLFYSVGIGQISSEVPQNLSASRPQDRQFILSSKKLLLSDSGFYLCAWNFGTGDFGYTFGSGTRLTVV.